Sequencing of this TCR beta chain was carried out in a study of T-cell memory formation after mild COVID-19 listed by TCRdb under 2021. In the study overall: Most TCR sequence clusters were specific to one of the two donors. The cohort comprised two young, previously healthy adult volunteers, one female and one male. Longitudinal TCRalpha and TCRbeta repertoire sequencing tracked T-cell clones expanding and contracting after mild COVID-19 in a couple of donors.

Here is what the overall study found, with its caveats: SARS-CoV-2 specificity was not confirmed for the second-wave clones peaking on day 37. Only a couple of mild cases were covered by the study, and larger cohorts that include severe cases with pre-infection samples were considered necessary. The detection of some responding clones in pre-infection memory suggests that pre-existing cross-reactive memory T cells joined the SARS-CoV-2 response. Clones that contracted from day 15 to 85 showed balanced CD4/CD8 phenotypes, whereas a second wave of clones that expanded from day 15 to 37 leaned towards CD4+. Contracting CD4+ clones turned up mainly in the CM and EM memory subsets, whereas EMRA was where CD8+ clones were enriched.

The germline V gene provides CDR1 SQVTM and CDR2 ANQGSEA. From the cysteine through the phenylalanine, the CDR3 covers 14 amino acids. The CDR3 DNA has 42 bases and is translated from base 1. For this chain, trimming is 7 bases at the V end and 3 bases at the J end, and the number of junction bases without a gene match is 9. For sequencing, an Illumina NovaSeq 6000 was employed. TCRalpha and TCRbeta cDNA libraries were constructed by 5'RACE with constant-segment primers, with sample barcodes and unique molecular identifiers being introduced. RNA was extracted from every sample with Trizol reagent. Library amplification was performed in two PCR steps, and a second sample barcode and Illumina TruSeq adapters were introduced in the second step. Sequencing of the libraries was done on an Illumina NovaSeq, producing 2 x 150 bp paired-end reads. The authors' analysis ran thus. The reads were demultiplexed and collapsed into UMI-guided consensus sequences using migec v1.2.7. Using mixcr v2.1.11, the UMI consensuses were aligned to TRA and TRB V and J templates and assembled into clonotypes. Expanded or contracted clonotypes were those called significant by both edgeR and NoisET, with noise models trained on biological replicates. For edgeR calls, the thresholds were a false discovery rate-adjusted p below 0.01 and a log2 fold-change of 1. PCA with hierarchical clustering of max-normalized trajectories of the 1000 most abundant clonotypes was used as exploratory dynamics analysis. Separately sequenced CD4+ and CD8+ repertoires were used to assign a CD4 or CD8 phenotype to each responding clone. TCRdb applied fastp at Q25 and MiXCR to the public reads, then kept only in-frame beta chains. Rows with a matching CDR3 protein are joined into one entry that keeps the most common DNA and genes. These V and J calls originate from TCRdb's pipeline instead of the authors' own analysis. Counted in this sample were over 150,000 distinct CDR3 sequences; over 20% of them appeared once. The ten largest clones represent about 21% of the sample.

This clonotype was counted only a few times. The antigen this receptor binds is unknown. No qualities accompany the bases; no much larger clone lies one base away. PBMCs were isolated by Ficoll-Paque density gradient centrifugation. This clonotype was sampled from an adult woman who had mild COVID-19 (a few samples of this study predate the infection). The sample titles of this study are shuffled in the database, so cell type and time point are left out; the donor was told from shared clones. Rearrangement joined TRBV29-1 to TRBJ2-3, and 8 junction bases match TRBD1. Sequenced sample: PBMCs or a T cell subset sorted from them (not recorded which). The CDR3 is CSAATGERTDTQYF. The DNA sequence is given as TGCAGCGCCGCGACAGGGGAGAGGACAGATACGCAGTATTTT.